The following is a TCR beta chain sequence with its context. These data belong to a study of CD8 T cells in Susac syndrome. Study information: Among sequenced Susac syndrome patients, about 6 had active disease and about eight were in remission. Intravenous immunoglobulin alone or corticosteroids were being given to patients with Susac syndrome at blood draw, unless they were therapy-naive.

About 0.5 to 1 ug RNA was reverse transcribed with random hexamers. An immunoSEQ multiplex PCR amplified TCR beta CDR3 over 54 Vbeta and 13 Jbeta. A single record per CDR3 protein comes from TCRdb applying MiXCR to the immunoSEQ multiplex PCR reads. The repertoire holds 170,000 or so distinct CDR3 sequences, with around 96% as singletons. CD8+ and CD4+ T cells circulating in blood were sequenced for TCR beta. Germline loops: CDR1 MNHEY, CDR2 SMNVEV (reference sequence). The CDR3 has 15 amino acids. Trimming removed 4 bases from V and 0 bases from J, with 7 bases in between. The sequenced material came from CD4+ T cells from PBMCs. V and J are TRBV27 and TRBJ2-6, with no clear D. This clonotype was sampled from a human donor with Susac syndrome. In DNA, the CDR3 is TGTGCCAGCAGTTCGGACGGCTCTGGGGCCAACGTCCTGACTTTC. Protein: CASSSDGSGANVLTF.